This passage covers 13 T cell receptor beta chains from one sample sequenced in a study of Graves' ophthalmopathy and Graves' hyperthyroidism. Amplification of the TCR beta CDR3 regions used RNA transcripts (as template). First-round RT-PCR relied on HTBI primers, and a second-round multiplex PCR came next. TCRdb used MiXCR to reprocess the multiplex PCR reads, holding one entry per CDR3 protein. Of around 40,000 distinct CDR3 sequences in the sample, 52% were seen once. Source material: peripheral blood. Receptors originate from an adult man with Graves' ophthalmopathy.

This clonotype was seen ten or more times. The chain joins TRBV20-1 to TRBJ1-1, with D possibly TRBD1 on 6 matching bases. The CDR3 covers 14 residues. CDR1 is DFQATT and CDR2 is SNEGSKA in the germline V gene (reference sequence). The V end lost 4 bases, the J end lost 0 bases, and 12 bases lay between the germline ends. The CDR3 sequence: CSANRDTVNTEAFF. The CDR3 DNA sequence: TGCAGTGCTAACCGGGACACAGTGAACACTGAAGCTTTCTTT.

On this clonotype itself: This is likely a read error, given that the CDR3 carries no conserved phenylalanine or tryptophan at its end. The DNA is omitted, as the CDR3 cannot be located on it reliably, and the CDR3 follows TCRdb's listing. This CDR3 is CASSQNSK. The J gene is TRBJ1-3, the V gene TRBV3-1. Germline CDR1 is LGHDT and CDR2 is YNNKEL (reference sequence). The CDR3 is 8 amino acids long, termini counted.

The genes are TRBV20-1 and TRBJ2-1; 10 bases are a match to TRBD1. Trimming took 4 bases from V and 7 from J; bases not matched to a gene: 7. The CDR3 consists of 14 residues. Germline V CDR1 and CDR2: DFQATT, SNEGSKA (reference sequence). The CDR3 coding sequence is TGCAGTGCTACGAACGACAGGGGGCAAAATGAGCAGTTCTTC. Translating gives CSATNDRGQNEQFF.

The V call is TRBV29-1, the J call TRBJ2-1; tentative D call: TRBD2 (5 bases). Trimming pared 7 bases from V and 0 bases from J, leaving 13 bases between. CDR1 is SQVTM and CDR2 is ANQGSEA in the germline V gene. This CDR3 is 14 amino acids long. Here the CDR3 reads CSAGSRSSYNEQFF. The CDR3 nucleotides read TGCAGCGCGGGATCTCGGAGCTCCTACAATGAGCAGTTCTTC.

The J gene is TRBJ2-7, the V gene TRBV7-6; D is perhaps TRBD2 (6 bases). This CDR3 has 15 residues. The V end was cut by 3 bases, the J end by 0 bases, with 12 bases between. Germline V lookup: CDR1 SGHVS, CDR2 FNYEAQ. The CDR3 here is CASSLAGPSSYEQYV. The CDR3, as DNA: TGTGCCAGCAGCTTGGCGGGGCCGAGCTCCTACGAGCAGTACGTC.

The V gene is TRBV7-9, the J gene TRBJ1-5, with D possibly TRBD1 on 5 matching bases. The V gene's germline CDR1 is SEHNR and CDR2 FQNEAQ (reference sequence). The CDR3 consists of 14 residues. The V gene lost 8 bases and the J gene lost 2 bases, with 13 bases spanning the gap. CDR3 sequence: CASGAGQGNQPQHF. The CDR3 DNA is TGTGCCAGCGGGGCAGGGCAGGGCAATCAGCCCCAGCATTTT.

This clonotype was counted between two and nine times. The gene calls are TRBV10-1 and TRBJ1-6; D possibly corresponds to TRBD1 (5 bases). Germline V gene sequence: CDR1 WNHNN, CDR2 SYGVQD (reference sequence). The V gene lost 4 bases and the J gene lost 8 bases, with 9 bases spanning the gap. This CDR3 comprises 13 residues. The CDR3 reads CASSAGFDSPLHF. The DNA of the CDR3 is TGCGCCAGCAGTGCAGGGTTTGATTCACCCCTCCACTTT.

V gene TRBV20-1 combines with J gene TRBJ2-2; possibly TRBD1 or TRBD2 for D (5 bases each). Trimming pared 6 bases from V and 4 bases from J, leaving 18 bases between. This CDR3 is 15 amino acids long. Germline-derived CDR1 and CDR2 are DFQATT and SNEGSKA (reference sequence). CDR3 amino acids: CSAKSGAGVTGELFF. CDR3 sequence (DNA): TGCAGTGCCAAATCCGGGGCAGGAGTCACCGGGGAGCTGTTTTTT.

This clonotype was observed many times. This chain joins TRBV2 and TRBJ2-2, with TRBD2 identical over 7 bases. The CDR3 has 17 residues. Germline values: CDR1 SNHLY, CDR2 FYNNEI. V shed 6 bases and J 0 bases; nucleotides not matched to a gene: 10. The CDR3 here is CASSDASSGANTGELFF. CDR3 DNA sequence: TGTGCCAGCAGCGACGCTTCTAGCGGCGCGAACACCGGGGAGCTGTTTTTT.

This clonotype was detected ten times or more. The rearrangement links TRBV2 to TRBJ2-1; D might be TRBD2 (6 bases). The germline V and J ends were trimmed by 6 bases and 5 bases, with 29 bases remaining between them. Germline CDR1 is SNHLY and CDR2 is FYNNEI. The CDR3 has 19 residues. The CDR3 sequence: CASRAGTRDSQEPHNEQFF. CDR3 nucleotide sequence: TGTGCCAGCAGGGCAGGGACCCGGGACTCGCAAGAACCCCACAATGAGCAGTTCTTC.

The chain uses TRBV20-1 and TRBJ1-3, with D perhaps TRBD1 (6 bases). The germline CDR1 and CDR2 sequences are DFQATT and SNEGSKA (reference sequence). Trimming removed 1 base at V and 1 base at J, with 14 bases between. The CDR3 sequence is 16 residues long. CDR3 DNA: TGCAGTGCTAGAGTTACCCCAGGGGCGTCTGGAAACACCATATATTTT. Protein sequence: CSARVTPGASGNTIYF.

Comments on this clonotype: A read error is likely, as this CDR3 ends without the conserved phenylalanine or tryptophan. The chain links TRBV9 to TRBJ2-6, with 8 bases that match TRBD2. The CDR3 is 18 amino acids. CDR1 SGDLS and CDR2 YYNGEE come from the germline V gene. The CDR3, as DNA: TGTGCCAGCAGCGTAGCGTCTAGCGGGCCTACTGGGGCCAACGCCCTGACTGTC. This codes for CASSVASSGPTGANALTV.

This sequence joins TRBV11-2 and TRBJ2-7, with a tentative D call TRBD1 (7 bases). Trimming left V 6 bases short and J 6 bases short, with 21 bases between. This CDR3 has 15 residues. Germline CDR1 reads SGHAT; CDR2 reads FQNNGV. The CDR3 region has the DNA TGTGCCAGCAGTTCCCCGGGCAGGGGGGTCAGCGAGCAGTACTTC. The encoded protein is CASSSPGRGVSEQYF.